This TCR beta chain appears in the sequencing data of a study of CD8 T cells in ankylosing spondylitis. Whole-study results and caveats: Reportedly, significant enrichment of disease-linked clones occurred in matched ankylosing spondylitis synovial fluid.

This clonotype showed up just a few times. As yet, its antigen is unknown. This CDR3 region has 14 residues. Per the germline V gene, CDR1 is MNHEY and CDR2 is SVGAGI. The germline V and J ends were trimmed by 2 bases and 2 bases, with 6 bases remaining between them. 5'-RACE, quantitative and with molecular barcodes, yielded the TCR beta libraries. Each CDR3 protein gets one entry after TCRdb re-called the 5' RACE reads with MiXCR. This sample carries 250,000 to 300,000 distinct CDR3 sequences, 20% of them seen once, and the ten largest clones take roughly 8.3%. The clonotype was recovered from a male donor with ankylosing spondylitis or in good health (not recorded which). This chain connects TRBV6-5 to TRBJ1-4; D remains unclear. The source material was blood, either unsorted or a sorted T cell fraction (not recorded which). CDR3 loop: CASSYIQTNEKLFF. The CDR3 DNA is TGTGCCAGCAGTTACATTCAGACTAATGAAAAACTGTTTTTT.